What follows are 31 T cell receptor beta chains derived from one specimen sequenced in a study of cytotoxic CD8 clonotypes in ibrutinib-treated CLL. Sequencing used immunoSEQ multiplex PCR; TCRdb keeps in-frame clones, though not all of them. The sample records some 200,000 clones, approximately 72% being singletons. Sequencing was performed on PBMCs, taken after 24 months of ibrutinib treatment. Receptors originate from a human donor with chronic lymphocytic leukemia.

Only a few counts were recorded for this clone. The chain is built from TRBV4-1 and TRBJ2-4, with TRBD2 matching over 9 bases. Germline assignment: CDR1 MGHRA and CDR2 YSYEKL. V lost 1 base and J lost 6; bases outside the gene matches: 7. This CDR3 contains 16 residues. The CDR3 DNA is TGCGCCAGCAGCCAAGGTATAGCGGGAGTGAGAAACATTCAGTACTTC. Encoded protein: CASSQGIAGVRNIQYF.

This clone was seen only a few times. The chain uses TRBV11-2 and TRBJ1-3; D not resolved. Germline V gene sequence: CDR1 SGHAT, CDR2 FQNNGV. V was shortened by 2 bases and J by 1 base, with 6 bases between the two germline ends. The CDR3 totals 14 residues. Here the CDR3 DNA reads TGTGCCAGCAGCTTACTCCGGTCTGGAAACACCATATATTTT. The encoded protein is CASSLLRSGNTIYF.

The chain links TRBV27 to TRBJ2-7, with 7 nucleotides matching TRBD2. The CDR3 has 17 residues. Per the germline V gene, CDR1 is MNHEY and CDR2 is SMNVEV (reference sequence). The V and J ends lost 5 bases and 5 bases, in that order; junction bases with no gene match: 18. The CDR3 DNA reads TGTGCCAGCAGTCTAAGGCAGCACGGACTAGTAACCCACGAGCAGTACTTC. It yields the protein CASSLRQHGLVTHEQYF.

CDR3 in DNA: TGTGCCAGCACACCGCGACAGCAGCTGAACACTGAAGCTTTCTTT. Amino acid sequence: CASTPRQQLNTEAFF. The chain recombines TRBV6-1 with TRBJ1-1; perhaps TRBD1 as D (5 bases). V lost 7 bases, J lost 0 bases, and 15 bases lay in between. CDR1 and CDR2 (germline): MNHNS, SASEGT. The CDR3 length is 15 residues.

CDR3 coding DNA: TGTGCCAGCAGTTTAAGCGCGCTTAGGTATGGCTACACCTTC. This codes for CASSLSALRYGYTF. The chain has TRBV28 and TRBJ1-2; the D is unclear. Trimming took off 2 bases at V and 5 bases at J, with 12 bases between the two ends. The CDR3 consists of 14 residues. CDR1 and CDR2 (germline): MDHEN, SYDVKM.

The gene calls are TRBV18 and TRBJ2-7; D is unresolved. With 2 bases removed from V and 4 bases from J, the gap between germline ends came to 12 bases. CDR3 size: 14 residues. Germline CDR1 is KGHSH and CDR2 is LQKENI. CDR3 bases: TGTGCCAGCTCACCAGGCGGAGATGGTTACGAGCAGTACTTC. Amino acids: CASSPGGDGYEQYF.

The gene calls are TRBV30 and TRBJ1-2; the D is unclear. Germline V gene sequence: CDR1 GTSNPN, CDR2 SVGIG (reference sequence). Deletions cut 0 bases from V and 4 bases from J, with 12 bases between. This CDR3 spans 14 amino acids. The CDR3 is CAWSVTAVRYGYTF. CDR3 DNA sequence: TGTGCCTGGAGTGTAACGGCAGTCCGCTATGGCTACACCTTC.

The sample holds a few counts of this clone. This chain uses TRBV19 with TRBJ1-2; D gene unclear. This CDR3 has 13 amino acids. With 6 bases removed from V and 13 bases from J, the gap between germline ends came to 21 bases. Germline CDR1 LNHDA, CDR2 SQIVND (reference sequence). The chain's CDR3 is CASSPDGPIVFTF. DNA of the CDR3: TGTGCCAGTAGCCCGGACGGTCCTATCGTATTCACCTTC.

The J gene is TRBJ2-7, the V gene TRBV14, with D tentatively TRBD1 or TRBD2 (5 bases each). The V end was cut by 4 bases, the J end by 7 bases, with 29 bases between. The CDR3 is 18 amino acids. Germline CDR1 reads SGHDN; CDR2 reads FVKESK. The CDR3 sequence: CASSPMFSTFGTPSEQYF. The CDR3 DNA reads as TGTGCCAGCAGCCCTATGTTCTCGACTTTCGGGACCCCGAGTGAGCAGTACTTC.

The J gene is TRBJ2-1, the V gene TRBV4-2; D remains unclear. Trimming took 3 bases from V and 8 from J, leaving 14 bases between them. CDR3 length: 14 amino acids. Germline V gives CDR1 LGHNA, CDR2 YNFKEQ. CDR3 region: CASSQTDVHDEQFF. For the CDR3, the DNA is TGTGCCAGCAGCCAGACGGACGTCCACGATGAGCAGTTCTTC.

The chain uses TRBV5-5 and TRBJ1-5; D gene unclear. V lost 0 bases and J lost 1, with 11 bases in between. The length of the CDR3 is 16 residues. Germline CDR1 is SGHKS and CDR2 is YYEKEE (reference sequence). The CDR3 loop is CASSLGSGMSNQPQHF. CDR3 bases: TGTGCCAGCAGCTTGGGATCGGGTATGAGCAATCAGCCCCAGCATTTT. Variable domain in full (rest from reference TRBV5-5 and TRBJ1-5): DAGVTQSPTHLIKTRGQQVTLRCSPISGHKSVSWYQQVLGQGPQFIFQYYEKEERGRGNFPDRFSARQFPNYSSELNVNALLLGDSALYLCASSLGSGMSNQPQHFGDGTRLSIL.

Only one count was recorded for this clone. V is TRBV14 and J is TRBJ2-7; TRBD1 matches at 10 bases. Unmatched junction bases numbered 2, after V lost 0 bases and J lost 3 bases. The CDR3 has 15 amino acids. From germline, CDR1 is SGHDN and CDR2 FVKESK. CDR3 region: CASSQERDRGYEQYF. The CDR3 nucleotides are TGTGCCAGCAGCCAAGAGAGGGACAGGGGCTACGAGCAGTACTTC.

The rearrangement links TRBV2 to TRBJ2-2; D gene unclear. The germline V gene encodes CDR1 SNHLY and CDR2 FYNNEI. This CDR3 has 12 residues. V lost 7 bases and J lost 5, with 8 bases in between. CDR3 loop: CASKWVTGELFF. CDR3 sequence (DNA): TGTGCCAGCAAGTGGGTAACCGGGGAGCTGTTTTTT.

The rearrangement uses TRBV7-3 and TRBJ2-5; 11 bases match TRBD2. This CDR3 contains 16 residues. The ends lost 5 bases at V and 4 bases at J; junction bases unmatched: 9. The germline V gene has CDR1 SGHTA and CDR2 FQGTGA. CDR3 region: CASSRGLAEVGETQYF. The CDR3, as DNA: TGTGCCAGCAGCCGGGGACTAGCGGAGGTGGGAGAGACCCAGTACTTC.

The J gene is TRBJ2-7, the V gene TRBV6-7, with TRBD2 matching over 10 bases. TRBV6-7 falls under the ORF class, with uncertain function. The CDR3 loop spans 19 amino acids. The ends lost 0 bases at V and 0 bases at J; junction bases unmatched: 11. For the CDR3, the DNA is TGTGCCAGCAGTTACTCTGGGGGCAAGCGGGAGGGAAGCTCCTACGAGCAGTACTTC. It yields the protein CASSYSGGKREGSSYEQYF.

The V gene is TRBV7-3, the J gene TRBJ2-1; 9 bases agree with TRBD2. The CDR3 is made up of 16 amino acids. V lost 4 bases to trimming and J lost 0 bases; unmatched junction nucleotides: 4. Per germline, CDR1 SGHTA and CDR2 FQGTGA. The CDR3 coding sequence is TGTGCCAGCAGCTCCCGTAGCGGGAGCTCCTACAATGAGCAGTTCTTC. It specifies CASSSRSGSSYNEQFF.

This sequence joins TRBV15 and TRBJ2-1; 7 nucleotides agree with TRBD2. V was pared by 0 bases and J by 4 bases, with 6 bases of the junction left unmatched. The CDR3 extends over 16 amino acids. The germline CDR1 and CDR2 sequences are LNHNV and YYDKDF (reference sequence). Here the CDR3 reads CATSRDRASGYNEQFF. The CDR3 nucleotides are TGTGCCACCAGCAGAGATCGGGCTAGCGGATACAATGAGCAGTTCTTC.

This clone was seen more than once but under ten times. J is TRBJ1-5 and V is TRBV11-2; D ambiguous. Germline CDR1 reads SGHAT; CDR2 reads FQNNGV. The CDR3 totals 13 residues. V was trimmed by 3 bases and J by 6 bases, leaving 9 bases between them. This chain's CDR3 is CASSFGLSQPQHF. The CDR3 DNA reads as TGTGCCAGCAGCTTTGGGTTATCTCAGCCCCAGCATTTT.

The chain is built from TRBV4-3 and TRBJ1-1; no reliable D call. Germline V gene data show CDR1 as LGHNA and CDR2 as YSLEER. The V gene lost 1 base and the J gene lost 4 bases, with 7 bases spanning the gap. CDR3 length: 13 amino acids. CDR3 protein: CASSQVPGTEAFF. The CDR3 nucleotides are TGCGCCAGCAGCCAAGTTCCGGGCACTGAAGCTTTCTTT.

V gene TRBV5-1 combines with J gene TRBJ2-7; 7 positions agree with TRBD2. Germline-derived CDR1 and CDR2 are SGHRS and YFSETQ. Germline trimming cut 5 bases from V and 3 bases from J; bases unmatched to any gene: 8. The CDR3 length is 14 residues. The CDR3 DNA sequence: TGCGCCAGCAGAGTTGCGGGGGTGAGCTACGAGCAGTACTTC. Protein: CASRVAGVSYEQYF.

This chain joins TRBV27 and TRBJ1-5, with 7 bases aligning to TRBD1. CDR1 and CDR2 (germline): MNHEY, SMNVEV (reference sequence). V shed 1 base and J 7 bases; nucleotides not matched to a gene: 4. This CDR3 is 14 amino acids long. Written as DNA, the CDR3 is TGTGCCAGCAGTTTATTGCAGGGGGGCCAGCCCCAGCATTTT. Amino acids: CASSLLQGGQPQHF.

The CDR3 coding sequence is TGTGCCAGCAGCCAAGGGCGCAGGGAGCAGTACTTC. Translating it yields CASSQGRREQYF. The rearrangement links TRBV4-2 to TRBJ2-7; D uncertain. CDR1 and CDR2 (germline): LGHNA, YNFKEQ. This CDR3 is 12 amino acids long. With 1 base removed from V and 7 bases from J, the gap between germline ends came to 8 bases.

V and J are TRBV28 and TRBJ1-2; 9 bases line up with TRBD1. The CDR3 length is 13 residues. Trimming took 5 bases from V and 6 from J; bases not matched to a gene: 4. The germline CDR1 and CDR2 sequences are MDHEN and SYDVKM. DNA of the CDR3: TGTGCCAGCAGTCCGGGACAGGGTCATGGCTACACCTTC. Translated, it gives CASSPGQGHGYTF.

This chain uses TRBV10-3 with TRBJ2-3; TRBD2 agrees at 13 bases. V dropped 3 bases and J dropped 8; count of bases not matched to a gene: 8. Germline assignment: CDR1 ENHRY and CDR2 SYGVKD. The CDR3 covers 16 residues. The CDR3 sequence is CAISDGTSGARGTQYF. CDR3 nucleotides: TGTGCCATCAGTGACGGGACTAGCGGGGCCAGGGGTACGCAGTATTTT.

The chain employs TRBV15 and TRBJ2-5; 12 bases fit TRBD2. The CDR3 loop spans 14 amino acids. The germline V gene has CDR1 LNHNV and CDR2 YYDKDF (reference sequence). The ends lost 3 bases at V and 4 bases at J; junction bases unmatched: 0. In DNA form, the CDR3 reads TGTGCCACCAGCAGGGGACTAGCGGGAGAGACCCAGTACTTC. It yields the protein CATSRGLAGETQYF.

The rearrangement joins TRBV10-3 to TRBJ1-5; D remains unclear. The CDR3 loop spans 14 amino acids. CDR1 is ENHRY and CDR2 is SYGVKD in the germline V gene. Trimming removed 3 bases from V and 0 bases from J, with 6 bases in between. The CDR3 protein is CAISEDVSNQPQHF. CDR3 nucleotides: TGTGCCATCAGTGAAGACGTTAGCAATCAGCCCCAGCATTTT.

This clone was seen more than once but under ten times. This rearrangement joins TRBV29-1 to TRBJ1-2; TRBD1 agrees at 7 bases. J gave up 5 bases and V 5 bases, and 14 bases lay outside the gene matches. Per germline, CDR1 SQVTM and CDR2 ANQGSEA. This CDR3 spans 15 amino acids. The CDR3 sequence: CSVTRDSSTEYGYTF. CDR3 nucleotide sequence: TGCAGCGTTACACGGGACAGCTCAACAGAATATGGCTACACCTTC.

J is TRBJ1-3 and V is TRBV2; 11 bases are a match to TRBD1. J was trimmed by 3 bases and V by 6 bases; bases with no gene match: 4. The CDR3 length is 15 residues. Germline V lookup: CDR1 SNHLY, CDR2 FYNNEI. CDR3 loop: CASSPGTGGGNTIYF. The CDR3 coding sequence is TGTGCCAGCAGCCCCGGGACAGGGGGTGGAAACACCATATATTTT. Full variable domain (remainder filled in from reference TRBV2 and TRBJ1-3): EPEVTQTPSHQVTQMGQEVILRCVPISNHLYFYWYRQILGQKVEFLVSFYNNEISEKSEIFDDQFSVERPDGSNFTLKIRSTKLEDSAMYFCASSPGTGGGNTIYFGEGSWLTVV.

J is TRBJ1-2 and V is TRBV4-2; no clear D. V lost 1 base and J lost 7, with 13 bases in between. CDR3 length: 14 residues. The germline gives CDR1 LGHNA, CDR2 YNFKEQ. In DNA, the CDR3 is TGTGCCAGCAGCCAAGTTGGTAGAGGGTTTGGCTACACCTTC. Its protein product is CASSQVGRGFGYTF.

Concerning this clone itself: A read error may account for a junction end that differs from germline. The V gene is TRBV29-1, the J gene TRBJ2-1; D might be TRBD2 (6 bases). The CDR3 is made up of 12 amino acids. Germline V gives CDR1 SQVTM, CDR2 ANQGSEA. CDR3 amino acids: CSLSNPGVGSIF. In DNA, the CDR3 is TGCAGTCTCTCGAATCCGGGAGTGGGTTCGATCTTC.

This sequence joins TRBV6-5 and TRBJ2-3; the D is unclear. CDR3 length: 14 residues. V was trimmed by 0 bases and J by 2 bases, leaving 6 bases between them. In germline, CDR1 is MNHEY, CDR2 SVGAGI. The CDR3 nucleotides are TGTGCCAGCAGTTACTCAGGGCCCACAGATACGCAGTATTTT. It yields the protein CASSYSGPTDTQYF.